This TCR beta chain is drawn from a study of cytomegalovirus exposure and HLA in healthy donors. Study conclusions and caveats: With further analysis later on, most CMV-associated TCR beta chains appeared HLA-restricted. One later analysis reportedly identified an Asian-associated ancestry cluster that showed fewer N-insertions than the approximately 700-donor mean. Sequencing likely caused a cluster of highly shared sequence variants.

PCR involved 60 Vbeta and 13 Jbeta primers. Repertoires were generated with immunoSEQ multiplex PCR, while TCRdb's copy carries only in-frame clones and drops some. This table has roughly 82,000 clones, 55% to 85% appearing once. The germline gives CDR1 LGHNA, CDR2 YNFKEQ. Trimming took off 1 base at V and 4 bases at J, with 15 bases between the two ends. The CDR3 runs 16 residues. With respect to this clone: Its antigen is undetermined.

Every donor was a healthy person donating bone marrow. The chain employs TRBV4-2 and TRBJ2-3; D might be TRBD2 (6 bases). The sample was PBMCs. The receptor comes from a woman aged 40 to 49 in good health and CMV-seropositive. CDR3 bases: TGTGCCAGCAGCCAAGGGGGAGGCAGGGAGCCAGATACGCAGTATTTT. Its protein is CASSQGGGREPDTQYF.